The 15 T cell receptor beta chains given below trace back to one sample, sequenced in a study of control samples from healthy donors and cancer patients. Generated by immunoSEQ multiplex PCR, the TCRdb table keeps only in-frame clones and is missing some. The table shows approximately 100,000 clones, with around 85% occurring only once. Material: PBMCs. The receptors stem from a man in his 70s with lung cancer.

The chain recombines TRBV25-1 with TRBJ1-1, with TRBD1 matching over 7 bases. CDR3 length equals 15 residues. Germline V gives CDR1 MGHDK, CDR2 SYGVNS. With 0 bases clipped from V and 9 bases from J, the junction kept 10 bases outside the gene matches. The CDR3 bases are TGTGCCAGCAGTGAATATTTGGGGCAACAGGGGCAAGCTTTCTTT. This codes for CASSEYLGQQGQAFF.

In nucleotides, the CDR3 is TGTGCCAGTAGTATCGACAGAGGATATGGCTACACCTTC. Residues: CASSIDRGYGYTF. The V call is TRBV19, the J call TRBJ1-2; D is possibly TRBD1 (5 bases). Per germline, CDR1 LNHDA and CDR2 SQIVND (reference sequence). V lost 3 bases and J lost 5, with 10 bases in between. This CDR3 has 13 amino acids. Filled out from reference TRBV19 and TRBJ1-2, the complete variable domain reads DGGITQSPKYLFRKEGQNVTLSCEQNLNHDAMYWYRQDPGQGLRLIYYSQIVNDFQKGDIAEGYSVSREKKESFPLTVTSAQKNPTAFYLCASSIDRGYGYTFGSGTRLTVV.

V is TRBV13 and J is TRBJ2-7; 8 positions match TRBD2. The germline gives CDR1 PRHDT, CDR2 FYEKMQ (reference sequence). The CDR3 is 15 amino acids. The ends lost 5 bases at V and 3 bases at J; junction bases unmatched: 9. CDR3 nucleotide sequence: TGTGCCAGCAGCAAGACGGGACTAGACTACTACGAGCAGTACTTC. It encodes CASSKTGLDYYEQYF.

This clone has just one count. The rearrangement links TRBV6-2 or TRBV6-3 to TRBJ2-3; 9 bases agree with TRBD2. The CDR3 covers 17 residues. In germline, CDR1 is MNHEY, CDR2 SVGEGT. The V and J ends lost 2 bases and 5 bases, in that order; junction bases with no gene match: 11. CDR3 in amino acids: CASSYKGLARGGDTQYF. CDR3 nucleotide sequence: TGTGCCAGCAGTTACAAAGGACTAGCGAGGGGGGGAGATACGCAGTATTTT.

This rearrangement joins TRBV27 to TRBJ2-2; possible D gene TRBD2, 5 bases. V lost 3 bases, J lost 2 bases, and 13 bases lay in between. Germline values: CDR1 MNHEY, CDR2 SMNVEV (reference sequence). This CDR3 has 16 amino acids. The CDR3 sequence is CASSFRISGNTGELFF. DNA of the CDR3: TGTGCCAGCAGTTTTAGGATTTCGGGAAACACCGGGGAGCTGTTTTTT.

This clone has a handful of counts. CDR3 residues: CAWRSAGAGQPQHF. For the CDR3, the DNA is TGTGCCTGGAGGTCGGCAGGGGCCGGGCAGCCCCAGCATTTT. V and J are TRBV30 and TRBJ1-5, with D possibly being TRBD1 (6 bases). V lost 3 bases, J lost 7 bases, and 16 bases lay in between. Germline CDR1 GTSNPN, CDR2 SVGIG (reference sequence). The CDR3 has 14 residues.

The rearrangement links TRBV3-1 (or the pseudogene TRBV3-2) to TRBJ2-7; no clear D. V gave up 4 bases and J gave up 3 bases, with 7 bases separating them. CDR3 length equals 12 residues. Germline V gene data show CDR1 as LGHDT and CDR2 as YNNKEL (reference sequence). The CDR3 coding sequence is TGTGCCAGCAGCCGAACCGACTACGAGCAGTACTTC. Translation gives CASSRTDYEQYF.

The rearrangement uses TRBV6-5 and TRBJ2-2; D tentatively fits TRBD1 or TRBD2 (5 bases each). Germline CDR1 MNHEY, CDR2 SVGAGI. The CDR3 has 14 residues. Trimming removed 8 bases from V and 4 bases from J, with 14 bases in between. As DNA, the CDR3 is TGTGCCAGCGGGGGTCAGGCGGTCACCGGGGAGCTGTTTTTT. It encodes CASGGQAVTGELFF.

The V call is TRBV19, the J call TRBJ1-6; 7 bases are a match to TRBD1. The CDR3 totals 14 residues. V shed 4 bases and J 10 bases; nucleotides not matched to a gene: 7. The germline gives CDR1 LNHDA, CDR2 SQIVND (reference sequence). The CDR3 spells CASSKGARQSPLHF. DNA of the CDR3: TGTGCCAGTAGTAAGGGGGCGCGACAGTCACCCCTCCACTTT.

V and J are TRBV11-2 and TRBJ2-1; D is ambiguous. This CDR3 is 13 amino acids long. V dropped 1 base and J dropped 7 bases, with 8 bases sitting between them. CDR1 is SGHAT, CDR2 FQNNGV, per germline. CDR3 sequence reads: CASSLVGANEQFF. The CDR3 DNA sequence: TGTGCCAGCAGCTTAGTCGGAGCGAATGAGCAGTTCTTC.

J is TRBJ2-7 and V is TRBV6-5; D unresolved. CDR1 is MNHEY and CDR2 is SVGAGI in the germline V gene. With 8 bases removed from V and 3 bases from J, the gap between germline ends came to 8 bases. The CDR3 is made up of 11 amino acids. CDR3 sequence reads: CASGPNYEQYF. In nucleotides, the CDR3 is TGTGCCAGCGGTCCCAACTACGAGCAGTACTTC.

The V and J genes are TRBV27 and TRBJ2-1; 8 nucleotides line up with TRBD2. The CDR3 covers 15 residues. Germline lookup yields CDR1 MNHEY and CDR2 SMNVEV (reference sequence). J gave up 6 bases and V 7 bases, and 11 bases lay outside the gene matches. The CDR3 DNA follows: TGTGCCAGCACTCCAGCGGGGGCCCCTGGCAATGAGCAGTTCTTC. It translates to CASTPAGAPGNEQFF.

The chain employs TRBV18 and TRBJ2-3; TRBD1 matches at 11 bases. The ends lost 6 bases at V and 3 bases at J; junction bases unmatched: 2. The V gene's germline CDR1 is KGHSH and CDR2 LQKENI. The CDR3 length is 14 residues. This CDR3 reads CASSGTGGTDTQYF. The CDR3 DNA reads TGTGCCAGCTCTGGGACAGGGGGTACAGATACGCAGTATTTT.

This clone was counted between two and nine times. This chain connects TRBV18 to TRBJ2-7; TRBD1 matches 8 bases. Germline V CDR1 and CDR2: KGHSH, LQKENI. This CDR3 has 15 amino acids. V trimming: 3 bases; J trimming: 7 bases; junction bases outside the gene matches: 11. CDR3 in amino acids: CASSPPGGASAEQYF. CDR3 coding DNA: TGTGCCAGCTCACCCCCAGGGGGCGCTTCAGCGGAGCAGTACTTC. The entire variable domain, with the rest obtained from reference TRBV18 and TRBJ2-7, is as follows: NAGVMQNPRHLVRRRGQEARLRCSPMKGHSHVYWYRQLPEEGLKFMVYLQKENIIDESGMPKERFSAEFPKEGPSILRIQQVVRGDSAAYFCASSPPGGASAEQYFGPGTRLTVT.

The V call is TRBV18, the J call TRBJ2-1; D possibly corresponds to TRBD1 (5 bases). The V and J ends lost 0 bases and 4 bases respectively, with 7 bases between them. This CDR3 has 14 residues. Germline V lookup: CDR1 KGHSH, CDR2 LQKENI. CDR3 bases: TGTGCCAGCTCACCACCAGACAGATACAATGAGCAGTTCTTC. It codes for CASSPPDRYNEQFF.